This paragraph covers one T cell receptor beta chain sequence. Its antigen is currently unknown. V lost 6 bases, J lost 2 bases, and 5 bases stayed unmatched. Germline V gene lookup returns CDR1 ENHRY and CDR2 SYGVKD. The CDR3 is 14 residues long. This sample is drawn from a study of response to subunit inactivated influenza vaccine. From the RT-PCR reads, TCRdb called clonotypes with MiXCR, one entry per CDR3 protein. The sample includes about 570,000 distinct CDR3 sequences, 12% of them seen just once. Study-level results: With each seasonal influenza vaccination, the authors suggested, few new T cells are recruited.

The receptor was derived from a man aged 50 or older who received an inactivated influenza vaccine. The V call is TRBV10-3, the J call TRBJ1-1; 8 bases agree with TRBD1. The material sequenced was PBMCs from blood, taken on the day of vaccination. For the CDR3, the DNA is TGTGCCATCAGCCAGACAGGGGCCAACACTGAAGCTTTCTTT. Protein sequence: CAISQTGANTEAFF.